Below are 23 T cell receptor beta chains sequenced from a single sample in a study of beta chain features in type 1 diabetes. The isolated RNA, all of it, was reverse transcribed, so expressed TCRB transcripts were what got sequenced. Profiled with immunoSEQ multiplex PCR; TCRdb holds only in-frame clones, not every one. The sample lists about 240,000 clones, 25% to 30% seen once, with under 4.5% in the top ten. The sample taken for sequencing was central memory CD4+ T cells from blood. These receptors were taken from a young man in good health.

This clone was seen more than once but under ten times. This sequence joins TRBV7-8 and TRBJ1-2; D call uncertain. CDR3 size: 16 residues. Trimming removed 5 bases at V and 0 bases at J, with 16 bases between. Germline loops: CDR1 SGHVS, CDR2 FQNEAQ. CDR3 nucleotides: TGTGCCAGCAGCCCCGCCGGAACTCGAACTAACTATGGCTACACCTTC. This sequence encodes CASSPAGTRTNYGYTF.

This clone has a handful of counts. The chain combines TRBV11-2 with TRBJ1-1; no definite D call. The CDR3 is made up of 14 amino acids. Germline CDR1 is SGHAT and CDR2 is FQNNGV. V gave up 1 base and J gave up 1 base, with 7 bases separating them. The CDR3: CASSLAVRNTEAFF. The DNA of the CDR3 is TGTGCCAGCAGCTTAGCGGTCAGGAACACTGAAGCTTTCTTT.

The table lists this clone with a few counts. The gene calls are TRBV28 and TRBJ2-3, with 8 bases that match TRBD2. The length of the CDR3 is 14 residues. V was clipped by 5 bases and J by 6 bases; unmatched bases: 7. The V gene's germline CDR1 is MDHEN and CDR2 SYDVKM. The CDR3 DNA reads as TGTGCCAGCAGTAGCGGGAGTCTACCGGATACGCAGTATTTT. It is translated as CASSSGSLPDTQYF.

The chain employs TRBV7-9 and TRBJ2-4; the D gene is possibly TRBD1 (5 bases). Per the germline V gene, CDR1 is SEHNR and CDR2 is FQNEAQ (reference sequence). The CDR3 extends over 15 amino acids. Trimming removed 2 bases at V and 1 base at J, with 9 bases between. The CDR3 sequence is CASSLSAGAKNIQYF. Written as DNA, the CDR3 is TGTGCCAGCAGCTTATCAGCAGGGGCCAAAAACATTCAGTACTTC.

This clone was seen a handful of times. The chain couples TRBV7-9 to TRBJ1-1, with D tentatively TRBD1 (5 bases). The CDR3 runs to 17 residues. Germline CDR1 reads SEHNR; CDR2 reads FQNEAQ (reference sequence). Between the trimmed V and J ends, which lost 5 bases and 2 bases, there was a span of 21 bases. CDR3 in amino acids: CASSPILSGRGNTEAFF. DNA of the CDR3: TGTGCCAGCAGCCCCATTCTCTCGGGTAGGGGCAACACTGAAGCTTTCTTT.

The chain combines TRBV7-2 with TRBJ2-3; 7 bases fit TRBD2. The J segment lost 4 bases and the V segment lost 1 base, leaving 5 bases of the junction unmatched. This CDR3 is 15 amino acids long. CDR1 SGHTA and CDR2 FQGNSA come from the germline V gene. Here the CDR3 DNA reads TGTGCCAGCAGCTTAGTGGCGGGAGTAGCAGATACGCAGTATTTT. Translation gives CASSLVAGVADTQYF. The full variable domain, completed using reference TRBV7-2 and TRBJ2-3, is GAGVSQSPSNKVTEKGKDVELRCDPISGHTALYWYRQSLGQGLEFLIYFQGNSAPDKSGLPSDRFSAERTGGSVSTLTIQRTQQEDSAVYLCASSLVAGVADTQYFGPGTRLTVL.

The chain joins TRBV29-1 to TRBJ2-7; 11 nucleotides match TRBD2. CDR3 size: 14 residues. V lost 7 bases to trimming and J lost 1 base; unmatched junction nucleotides: 6. In germline, CDR1 is SQVTM, CDR2 ANQGSEA. The CDR3 reads CSACGLAGSYEQYF. CDR3 DNA sequence: TGCAGCGCCTGCGGACTAGCGGGTTCCTACGAGCAGTACTTC.

CDR3 in DNA: TGTGCCAGCAGGTCAGGCCCCCTAGACGAGCAGTACTTC. Its protein is CASRSGPLDEQYF. The chain uses TRBV7-2 and TRBJ2-7; D is uncertain. CDR1 and CDR2 (germline): SGHTA, FQGNSA. The CDR3 loop spans 13 amino acids. V was cut by 6 bases and J by 5 bases, with 14 bases left in between.

Ten or more counts support this clone. The chain links TRBV11-2 to TRBJ2-1, with 10 bases identical to TRBD2. Germline lookup yields CDR1 SGHAT and CDR2 FQNNGV. This CDR3 is 15 amino acids long. V shed 1 base, J shed 7 bases, and the junction held 4 bases outside the gene matches. Written as DNA, the CDR3 is TGTGCCAGCAGCTTAGGGGCTAGCGGGGGAAATGAGCAGTTCTTC. This translates into CASSLGASGGNEQFF.

This clone was observed a handful of times. The chain links TRBV30 to TRBJ1-2, with D possibly TRBD1 on 6 matching bases. Per germline, CDR1 GTSNPN and CDR2 SVGIG (reference sequence). This CDR3 spans 13 amino acids. V lost 1 base, J lost 3 bases, and 9 bases lay in between. CDR3 sequence reads: CAWSARGDYGYTF. In DNA form, the CDR3 reads TGTGCCTGGAGTGCCAGGGGTGACTATGGCTACACCTTC.

With regard to this clone: The same CDR3 is also encoded by other DNA sequences in this sample. The rearrangement links TRBV10-3 to TRBJ1-5, with D unclear. The V gene lost 0 bases and the J gene lost 5 bases, with 5 bases spanning the gap. CDR3 length: 13 residues. Germline loops: CDR1 ENHRY, CDR2 SYGVKD. The CDR3: CAISESRDQPQHF. The CDR3 coding sequence is TGTGCCATCAGTGAGTCTCGAGATCAGCCCCAGCATTTT.

This clone occurred a few times. The V gene is TRBV5-6, the J gene TRBJ2-1, with no clear D. Trimming took 3 bases from V and 0 from J, leaving 4 bases between them. Germline CDR1 reads SGHDT; CDR2 reads YYEEEE. The CDR3 sequence is 13 residues long. The CDR3 sequence is CASSWSSYNEQFF. The CDR3 nucleotides read TGTGCCAGCAGCTGGAGCTCCTACAATGAGCAGTTCTTC.

This clone came up many times. CDR3 amino acids: CAWSLGLEGPYGYTF. In DNA, the CDR3 is TGTGCCTGGAGTCTAGGACTTGAGGGGCCCTATGGCTACACCTTC. The rearrangement joins TRBV30 to TRBJ1-2; tentatively, D is TRBD1 (5 bases). V lost 2 bases and J lost 4, with 17 bases in between. CDR3 size: 15 residues. Germline assignment: CDR1 GTSNPN and CDR2 SVGIG (reference sequence).

The gene calls are TRBV6-5 and TRBJ2-2, with D uncertain. V was shortened by 8 bases and J by 2 bases, with 9 bases between the two germline ends. Germline V gives CDR1 MNHEY, CDR2 SVGAGI. The length of the CDR3 is 13 residues. The CDR3 region is CASFQPNTGELFF. CDR3 coding DNA: TGTGCCAGCTTCCAGCCCAACACCGGGGAGCTGTTTTTT.

In the case of this clone: Additional DNA sequences in this sample encode the identical CDR3. V and J are TRBV5-6 and TRBJ2-5, with D possibly matching TRBD1 (6 bases). The CDR3 loop spans 14 amino acids. Germline CDR1 is SGHDT and CDR2 is YYEEEE. The V and J ends lost 4 bases and 1 base respectively, with 11 bases between them. The CDR3 nucleotides read TGTGCCAGCAGCCTACAGGGAACCCAAGAGACCCAGTACTTC. The encoded protein is CASSLQGTQETQYF.

This clone has just a few counts. The gene calls are TRBV30 and TRBJ1-1; D is ambiguous. CDR1 is GTSNPN and CDR2 is SVGIG in the germline V gene (reference sequence). V shed 3 bases and J shed 5 bases, with 13 bases lying between them. This CDR3 has 13 residues. The CDR3 loop reads CAWSHQPPTEAFF. CDR3 nucleotide sequence: TGTGCCTGGAGCCACCAGCCGCCTACTGAAGCTTTCTTT.

This clone was seen a few times. This rearrangement joins TRBV28 to TRBJ2-1; possibly TRBD2 for D (6 bases). There are 16 residues in the CDR3. Germline V gene data show CDR1 as MDHEN and CDR2 as SYDVKM. Trimming took off 4 bases at V and 9 bases at J, with 22 bases between the two ends. The CDR3 reads CASSSPAGRTRIEQFF. The DNA for the CDR3 is TGTGCCAGCAGTTCCCCCGCGGGAAGGACGCGGATTGAGCAGTTCTTC.

The chain is built from TRBV6-5 and TRBJ2-7; TRBD2 matches 11 bases. V shed 4 bases and J 5 bases; nucleotides not matched to a gene: 7. The germline V gene encodes CDR1 MNHEY and CDR2 SVGAGI. The CDR3 runs to 15 residues. CDR3 region: CASSSHSGRGDEQYF. The CDR3, as DNA: TGTGCCAGCAGTTCCCATAGCGGGAGGGGGGACGAGCAGTACTTC.

This clone has just one count. The chain recombines TRBV5-4 with TRBJ2-5; possibly TRBD1 for D (6 bases). Trimming cost V 4 bases and J 9 bases, with 19 bases left between them. Germline CDR1 and CDR2: SGHNT and YYREEE (reference sequence). The CDR3 contains 14 residues. The CDR3 sequence is CASSGRTDRSAQYF. CDR3 sequence (DNA): TGTGCCAGCAGCGGAAGGACGGACAGATCGGCCCAGTACTTC.

This clone was picked up a small number of times. CDR3 residues: CASRAGGSFDTQYF. DNA of the CDR3: TGCGCCAGCAGGGCGGGAGGGTCTTTCGATACGCAGTATTTT. This chain connects TRBV10-2 to TRBJ2-3; 9 bases agree with TRBD2. Germline V lookup: CDR1 WSHSY, CDR2 SAAADI. V shed 6 bases and J 6 bases; nucleotides not matched to a gene: 7. The CDR3 length is 14 residues.

The genes are TRBV27 and TRBJ2-3; D uncertain. Germline values: CDR1 MNHEY, CDR2 SMNVEV (reference sequence). The CDR3 is 14 residues long. Trimming took 3 bases from V and 1 from J, leaving 8 bases between them. The CDR3 is CASSLRDRTDTQYF. CDR3 sequence (DNA): TGTGCCAGCAGTTTGAGAGATCGCACAGATACGCAGTATTTT.

The chain has TRBV2 and TRBJ2-3, with D unclear. Trimming left V 3 bases short and J 6 bases short, with 10 bases between. CDR3 length equals 13 residues. The germline CDR1 and CDR2 sequences are SNHLY and FYNNEI. CDR3 in DNA: TGTGCCAGCAGTGATCGTGGAAGGGATACGCAGTATTTT. Its translation: CASSDRGRDTQYF.

The rearrangement links TRBV6-1 to TRBJ2-1, with 8 bases matching TRBD1. CDR1 is MNHNS and CDR2 is SASEGT in the germline V gene. V shed 4 bases and J 3 bases; nucleotides not matched to a gene: 14. This CDR3 spans 18 amino acids. CDR3 in amino acids: CASSGAGGATDRYNEQFF. DNA of the CDR3: TGTGCCAGCAGTGGGGCAGGGGGCGCGACGGACCGCTACAATGAGCAGTTCTTC.